This T cell receptor beta chain came from a study of beta chain features in type 1 diabetes. This clone was observed at least ten times. Its matching antigen is unknown. V gave up 0 bases and J gave up 8 bases, with 9 bases separating them. The CDR3 is made up of 14 amino acids. The germline V gene has CDR1 SGDLS and CDR2 YYNGEE. Overall study findings and caveats: In type 1 diabetes patients, VDJ junctions had fewer insertions; deletions at these junctions were more frequent. Researchers cautioned that cDNA sequencing could over-represent cells with high TCR expression. The study found that naive, central memory and Treg TCRB repertoires appeared more similar in patients than in healthy donors.

The study reverse transcribed the entire isolated RNA, so it sequenced expressed TCRB transcripts. Sequenced by immunoSEQ multiplex PCR; TCRdb stores in-frame clones only, minus some. The sample holds 110,000 to 150,000 clones, 9.5% to 10% seen once. Specimen: central memory CD4+ T cells from blood. The chain carries TRBV9 and TRBJ1-6; D perhaps matches TRBD1 (5 bases). This TCR was sampled from a woman aged 40 to 55 in good health. The CDR3 protein is CASSVGTGDSPLHF. CDR3 bases: TGTGCCAGCAGCGTAGGCACGGGGGATTCACCCCTCCACTTT.